A single sample gave rise to the 23 T cell receptor beta chains below, sequenced in a study of glioma-infiltrating T cells. Using RNA template, CDR3s of TCR alpha and beta were amplified with iRepertoire arm-PCR. TCRdb recomputed calls from the multiplex PCR reads with MiXCR, one row per CDR3 protein. The repertoire holds roughly 100,000 distinct CDR3 sequences, with about 30% as singletons. The sample consisted of glioma tissue, nonneoplastic brain tissue, or PBMCs (not recorded which). The receptors come from a human donor with low-grade glioma or glioblastoma, undergoing nonglioma brain surgery, or in good health (not recorded which).

With respect to this clonotype: A much larger clone lies a single base off, so this may be a read error. The chain has TRBV3-1 and TRBJ1-1; perhaps TRBD1 as D (6 bases). V was pared by 2 bases and J by 5 bases, with 12 bases between. The CDR3 contains 14 residues. Germline V gene lookup returns CDR1 LGHDT and CDR2 YNNKEL (reference sequence). DNA for the CDR3: TGTGCCAGCAGCCAATGTCCAGGGGAGACTGAAGCTTTCTTT. This gives the protein CASSQCPGETEAFF. The variable domain in full, completed from reference TRBV3-1 and TRBJ1-1, reads DTAVSQTPKYLVTQMGNDKSIKCEQNLGHDTMYWYKQDSKKFLKIMFSYNNKELIINETVPNRFSPKSPDKAHLNLHINSLELGDSAVYFCASSQCPGETEAFFGQGTRLTVV.

This clonotype was seen only a few times. V is TRBV4-1 and J is TRBJ1-3; D is possibly TRBD1 (6 bases). V dropped 4 bases and J dropped 7 bases, with 11 bases sitting between them. This CDR3 region has 13 residues. Germline values: CDR1 MGHRA, CDR2 YSYEKL. As DNA, the CDR3 is TGCGCCAGCAGCCTCCGAGGGGGGAACACCATATATTTT. Translation gives CASSLRGGNTIYF.

In its sample, this clonotype was seen a few times. This chain connects TRBV7-9 to TRBJ2-3; D is unresolved. V was trimmed by 3 bases and J by 1 base, leaving 2 bases between them. Germline CDR1 is SEHNR and CDR2 is FQNEAQ (reference sequence). This CDR3 is built from 12 residues. The CDR3 sequence: CASSFGTDTQYF. For the CDR3, the DNA is TGTGCCAGCAGCTTTGGCACAGATACGCAGTATTTT.

This clonotype was seen just once. This sequence joins TRBV7-2 and TRBJ2-3; D assignment may be TRBD1 or TRBD2 (5 bases each). Trimming removed 5 bases at V and 0 bases at J, with 12 bases between. CDR1 and CDR2 (germline): SGHTA, FQGNSA. This CDR3 has 15 amino acids. The CDR3 loop reads CASSRDGYSTDTQYF. The CDR3 DNA follows: TGTGCCAGCAGCCGGGACGGCTACAGCACAGATACGCAGTATTTT.

This clonotype was seen repeatedly, ten times or more. This chain uses TRBV7-9 with TRBJ2-3; TRBD1 aligns across 8 bases. The V and J ends lost 2 bases and 2 bases, in that order; junction bases with no gene match: 3. This CDR3 has 15 amino acids. Germline V CDR1 and CDR2: SEHNR, FQNEAQ (reference sequence). CDR3 residues: CASSLRQGHTDTQYF. CDR3 DNA sequence: TGTGCCAGCAGCTTACGACAGGGGCACACAGATACGCAGTATTTT.

This clonotype came up many times. The V call is TRBV6-1, the J call TRBJ2-3; D perhaps matches TRBD1 (6 bases). V lost 6 bases to trimming and J lost 5 bases, with 15 bases between them. Germline V gene sequence: CDR1 MNHNS, CDR2 SASEGT. The CDR3 totals 14 residues. DNA for the CDR3: TGTGCCAGCAGGGATTGGCAGGGGCAAGATACGCAGTATTTT. It encodes CASRDWQGQDTQYF.

The table lists this clonotype with many counts. CDR3 coding DNA: TGTGCCAGCAGCCCGAAAACCACGTGGCAGCCCCAGCATTTT. Amino acids: CASSPKTTWQPQHF. The chain links TRBV7-2 to TRBJ1-5; D uncertain. Trimming shortened V by 5 bases and J by 7 bases, and 15 bases separated the two germline ends. Germline V CDR1 and CDR2: SGHTA, FQGNSA. The CDR3 has 14 amino acids.

This chain links TRBV14 with TRBJ1-3; D is uncertain. The germline V gene has CDR1 SGHDN and CDR2 FVKESK. CDR3 length: 18 amino acids. Trimming took 1 base from V and 2 from J, leaving 18 bases between them. CDR3 loop: CASSQGGASWLPGNTIYF. In nucleotides, the CDR3 is TGTGCCAGCAGCCAAGGAGGCGCTTCGTGGTTGCCTGGAAACACCATATATTTT. The full variable domain, in which reference TRBV14 and TRBJ1-3 provide the parts outside the CDR3, is EAGVTQFPSHSVIEKGQTVTLRCDPISGHDNLYWYRRVMGKEIKFLLHFVKESKQDESGMPNNRFLAERTGGTYSTLKVQPAELEDSGVYFCASSQGGASWLPGNTIYFGEGSWLTVV.

Ten or more counts support this clonotype. The chain is built from TRBV7-8 and TRBJ2-1; perhaps TRBD1 as D (6 bases). The V gene's germline CDR1 is SGHVS and CDR2 FQNEAQ. The length of the CDR3 is 12 residues. V was pared by 5 bases and J by 5 bases, with 7 bases between. The CDR3 here is CASSKGDNEQFF. Written as DNA, the CDR3 is TGTGCCAGCAGCAAGGGGGACAATGAGCAGTTCTTC.

This clonotype has only a few counts. V is TRBV5-6 and J is TRBJ2-5, with a tentative D call TRBD1 (5 bases). Trimming took off 4 bases at V and 5 bases at J, with 21 bases between the two ends. Germline loops: CDR1 SGHDT, CDR2 YYEEEE. This CDR3 contains 16 residues. CDR3 residues: CASSGPEETGWETQYF. CDR3 in DNA: TGTGCCAGCAGCGGTCCCGAAGAAACAGGTTGGGAGACCCAGTACTTC.

As regards this clonotype: Mismatch with germline at one junction end may stem from a read error. The chain has TRBV6-2 or TRBV6-3 and TRBJ1-2; TRBD1 is a possible D gene (5 bases). The CDR3 consists of 13 residues. Germline-derived CDR1 and CDR2 are MNHEY and SVGEGT. The CDR3 here is CASSGPDTYGFTF. The DNA of the CDR3 is TGTGCTAGCAGTGGACCGGACACCTATGGCTTCACCTTC.

Details on this clonotype: A read error may be the cause here, since a much bigger clone is one base away. This sequence joins TRBV12-3 or TRBV12-4 and TRBJ1-1, with D possibly being TRBD1 (5 bases). The CDR3 has 11 amino acids. The CDR3 DNA sequence: TGTTCCAGCAGCCCCGGGACTTTCCCCTTCTTT. Its translation is CSSSPGTFPFF.

The chain recombines TRBV27 with TRBJ2-1, with 12 bases identical to TRBD2. This CDR3 comprises 16 residues. The germline V gene encodes CDR1 MNHEY and CDR2 SMNVEV (reference sequence). The V gene end was trimmed by 5 bases and the J gene end by 9 bases; junction bases not matched to a gene: 11. CDR3 nucleotide sequence: TGTGCCAGCAGTGGGGAGGCTAGCGGGGGGGTCGGTGAGCAGTTCTTC. It yields the protein CASSGEASGGVGEQFF.

This clonotype was counted ten times or more. The gene calls are TRBV7-9 and TRBJ2-5; possibly TRBD1 for D (5 bases). Looked up from germline, CDR1 is SEHNR and CDR2 is FQNEAQ (reference sequence). This CDR3 is 17 amino acids long. The V end was cut by 4 bases, the J end by 0 bases, with 18 bases between. This chain's CDR3 is CASSSFPEDRNQETQYF. The CDR3 coding sequence is TGTGCCAGCAGCTCCTTCCCCGAAGACAGAAACCAAGAGACCCAGTACTTC.

This clonotype appeared many times. The chain combines TRBV4-2 with TRBJ2-7; tentatively, D is TRBD1 (5 bases). V was pared by 1 base and J by 1 base, with 11 bases between. CDR1 is LGHNA, CDR2 YNFKEQ, per germline. The CDR3 is 15 amino acids. The CDR3 DNA reads as TGTGCCAGCAGCCAAGCCGACAGTTCGTCCTACGAGCAGTACTTC. The encoded protein is CASSQADSSSYEQYF.

V usage is TRBV28 and J usage is TRBJ1-6, with D perhaps TRBD1 (5 bases). The CDR3 length is 12 residues. V was trimmed by 6 bases and J by 10 bases, leaving 10 bases between them. Germline V gene data show CDR1 as MDHEN and CDR2 as SYDVKM. CDR3 region: CASRQEESPLHF. CDR3 sequence (DNA): TGTGCCAGCAGACAGGAAGAATCACCCCTCCACTTT.

This clonotype was seen at least ten times. The chain is built from TRBV20-1 and TRBJ2-1; 10 positions agree with TRBD2. Germline CDR1 and CDR2: DFQATT and SNEGSKA (reference sequence). The CDR3 sequence is 15 residues long. Trimming removed 5 bases from V and 7 bases from J; junction bases left unmatched: 11. The CDR3 loop is CSASRGLAGVNEQFF. In DNA form, the CDR3 reads TGCAGTGCTTCCCGGGGGCTAGCGGGGGTAAATGAGCAGTTCTTC.

The rearrangement uses TRBV11-2 and TRBJ2-5, with a tentative D call TRBD1 (5 bases). The germline V gene encodes CDR1 SGHAT and CDR2 FQNNGV. The CDR3 is 16 amino acids. Trimming pared 6 bases from V and 4 bases from J, leaving 21 bases between. The CDR3 DNA reads TGTGCCAGCAGTAGGAACAGGCTAAGTAGTCGAGAGACCCAGTACTTC. Protein sequence: CASSRNRLSSRETQYF.

The V and J genes are TRBV9 and TRBJ2-5; 7 bases are a match to TRBD2. Germline loops: CDR1 SGDLS, CDR2 YYNGEE. The trim removed 0 bases at V and 5 bases at J, leaving 7 bases unmatched. There are 15 residues in the CDR3. The CDR3 is CASSVGKSGTETQYF. In DNA form, the CDR3 reads TGTGCCAGCAGCGTAGGAAAGAGCGGGACGGAGACCCAGTACTTC.

This chain links TRBV7-3 with TRBJ2-2; D perhaps matches TRBD2 (6 bases). V lost 1 base and J lost 3, with 12 bases in between. CDR1 is SGHTA, CDR2 FQGTGA, per germline. The CDR3 contains 16 residues. The CDR3, as DNA: TGTGCCAGCAGCTTAATGGGAGGTATCGACACCGGGGAGCTGTTTTTT. Its protein is CASSLMGGIDTGELFF.

The chain joins TRBV5-1 to TRBJ2-7; TRBD2 might be the D (5 bases). The ends were cut back, 4 bases at V and 2 bases at J, with 7 bases in the middle. The germline gives CDR1 SGHRS, CDR2 YFSETQ. This CDR3 comprises 12 residues. CDR3 bases: TGCGCCAGCAGCGCCGGGACCTACGAGCAGTACTTC. This translates into CASSAGTYEQYF.

This clonotype occurred many times. This rearrangement joins TRBV6-2 or TRBV6-3 to TRBJ1-6; TRBD1 is a possible D gene (5 bases). The CDR3 runs 15 residues. Germline V gene data show CDR1 as MNHEY and CDR2 as SVGEGT. The germline V and J ends were trimmed by 3 bases and 5 bases, with 11 bases remaining between them. In DNA, the CDR3 is TGTGCCAGCAGTTATCCAGGGCCTGATAATTCACCCCTCCACTTT. Translated, it gives CASSYPGPDNSPLHF.

This clonotype is labeled as medium-sized. The rearrangement joins TRBV6-1 to TRBJ1-1, with D perhaps matching TRBD1 (5 bases). Trimming left V 10 bases short and J 3 bases short, with 15 bases between. This CDR3 comprises 13 residues. Germline V gives CDR1 MNHNS, CDR2 SASEGT. CDR3 bases: TGTGCCACCCAGATTACGGGGGACACTGAAGCTTTCTTT. As protein: CATQITGDTEAFF.